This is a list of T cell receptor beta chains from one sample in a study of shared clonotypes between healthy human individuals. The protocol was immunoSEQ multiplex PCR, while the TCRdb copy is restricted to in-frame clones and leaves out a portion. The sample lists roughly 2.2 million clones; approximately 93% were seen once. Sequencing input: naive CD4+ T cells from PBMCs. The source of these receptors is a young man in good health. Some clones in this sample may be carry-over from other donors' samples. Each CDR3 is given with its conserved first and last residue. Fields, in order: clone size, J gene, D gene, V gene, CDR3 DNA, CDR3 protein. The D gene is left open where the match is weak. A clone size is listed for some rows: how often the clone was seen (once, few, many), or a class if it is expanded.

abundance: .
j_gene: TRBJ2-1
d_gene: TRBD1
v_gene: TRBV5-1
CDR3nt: TGCGCCAGCAGCGAGGGACAGGGGGCTAATGAGCAGTTCTTC
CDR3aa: CASSEGQGANEQFF

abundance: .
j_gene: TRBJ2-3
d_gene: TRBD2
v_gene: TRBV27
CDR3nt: TGTGCCAGCAGAATGGGCGGGAGGAGGGCAGATACGCAGTATTTT
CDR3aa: CASRMGGRRADTQYF

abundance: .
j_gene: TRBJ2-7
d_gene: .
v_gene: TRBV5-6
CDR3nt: TGTGCCAGCAGCTTGGCGGGGGAGTGGGACTACGAGCAGTACTTC
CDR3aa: CASSLAGEWDYEQYF

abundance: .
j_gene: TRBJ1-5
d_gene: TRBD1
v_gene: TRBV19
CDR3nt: TGTGCCAGTAGTATCGACAGGGGACAGCCCCAGCATTTT
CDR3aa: CASSIDRGQPQHF

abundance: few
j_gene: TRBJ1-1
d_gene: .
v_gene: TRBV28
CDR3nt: TGTGCCAGCTTAAGGGGACACCAGGCTTTCTTT
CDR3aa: CASLRGHQAFF

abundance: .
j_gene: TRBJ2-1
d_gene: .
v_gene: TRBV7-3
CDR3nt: TGTGCCAGCAGCTTAATAGCGGCACTCTACAATGAGCAGTTCTTC
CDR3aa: CASSLIAALYNEQFF

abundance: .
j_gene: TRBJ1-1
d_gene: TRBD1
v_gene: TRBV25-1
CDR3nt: TGTGCCAGCAGTGAGGGACAGGGGTTGAACACTGAAGCTTTCTTT
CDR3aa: CASSEGQGLNTEAFF

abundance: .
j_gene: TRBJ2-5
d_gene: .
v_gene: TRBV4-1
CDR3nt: TGCGCCAGCAGCCAAGGGGTCGGTGGGGTGGAGGCGACCCAGTACTTC
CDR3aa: CASSQGVGGVEATQYF

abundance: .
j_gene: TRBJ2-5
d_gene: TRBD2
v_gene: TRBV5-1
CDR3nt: TGCGCCAGCAGCCCGGGACTAGCGGGGGCAAAAGAGACCCAGTACTTC
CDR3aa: CASSPGLAGAKETQYF

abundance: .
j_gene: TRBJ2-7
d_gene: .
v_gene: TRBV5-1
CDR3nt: TGCGCCAGCAGCTCCGGGCCCCCCTCTAGGAGGAACTACGAGCAGTACTTC
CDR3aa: CASSSGPPSRRNYEQYF

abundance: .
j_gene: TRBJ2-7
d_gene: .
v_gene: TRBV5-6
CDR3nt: TGTGCCAGCAGCTTGACATCGCGGACGATACCCTACGAGCAGTACTTC
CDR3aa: CASSLTSRTIPYEQYF

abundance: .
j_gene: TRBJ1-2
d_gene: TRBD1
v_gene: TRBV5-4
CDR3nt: TGTGCCAGCAGCTTGGACCTCGGACAGGGAAGGGGCTACACCTTC
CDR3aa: CASSLDLGQGRGYTF

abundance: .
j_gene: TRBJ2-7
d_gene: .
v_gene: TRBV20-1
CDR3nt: TGCAGTGCTGCACGATACGAGCAGTACTTC
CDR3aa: CSAARYEQYF

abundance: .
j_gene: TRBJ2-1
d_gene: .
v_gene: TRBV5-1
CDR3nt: TGCGCCAGCAGCTTGGTGGTGGGATCTAGCAATGAGCAGTTCTTC
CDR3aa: CASSLVVGSSNEQFF

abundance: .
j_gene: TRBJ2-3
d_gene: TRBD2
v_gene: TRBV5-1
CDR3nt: TGCGCCAGCAGCTTGTACGCGGGAGAGGGCACAGATACGCAGTATTTT
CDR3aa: CASSLYAGEGTDTQYF

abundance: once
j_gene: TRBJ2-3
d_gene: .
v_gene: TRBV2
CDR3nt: TGTGCCAGCACCGGCGGGACAGCTAGCACAGATACGCAGTATTTT
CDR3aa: CASTGGTASTDTQYF

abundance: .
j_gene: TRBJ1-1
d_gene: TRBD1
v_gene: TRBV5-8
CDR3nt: TGTGCCAGCAACTCCCCGGGACAGGGAGACAGTGAAGCTTTCTTT
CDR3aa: CASNSPGQGDSEAFF

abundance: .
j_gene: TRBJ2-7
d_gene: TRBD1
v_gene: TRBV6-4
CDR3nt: TGTGCCAGCAGGGCGGACAGGCCACCCTACGAGCAGTACTTC
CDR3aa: CASRADRPPYEQYF

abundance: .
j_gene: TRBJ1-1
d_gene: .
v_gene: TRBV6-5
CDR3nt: TGTGCCAGCAGGTTCACAGAGAACACTGAAGCTTTCTTT
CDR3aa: CASRFTENTEAFF

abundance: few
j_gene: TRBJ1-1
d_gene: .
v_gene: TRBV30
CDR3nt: TGTGCCTGGATCCCAAATGTAGTACCTTACGGCACTGAAGCTTTCTTT
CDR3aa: CAWIPNVVPYGTEAFF

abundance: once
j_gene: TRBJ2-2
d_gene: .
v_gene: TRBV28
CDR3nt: TGTGCCAGCAGTTCCCCCGGGACTCTCAGCACCGGGGAGCTGTTTTTT
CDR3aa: CASSSPGTLSTGELFF

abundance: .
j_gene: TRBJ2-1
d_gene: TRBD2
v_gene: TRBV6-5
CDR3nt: TGTGCCAGCAGTTACCGAGGACTAGCGGCATACAATGAGCAGTTCTTC
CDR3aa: CASSYRGLAAYNEQFF

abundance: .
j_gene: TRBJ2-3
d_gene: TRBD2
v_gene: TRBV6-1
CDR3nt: TGTGCCAGCAGTGATGGGACTAGCGGGAGTACAGATACGCAGTATTTT
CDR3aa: CASSDGTSGSTDTQYF

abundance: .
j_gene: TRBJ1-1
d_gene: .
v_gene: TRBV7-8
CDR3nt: TGTGCCAGCAGCCTTCTATTGACAGCCGAAGCTTTCTTT
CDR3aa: CASSLLLTAEAFF

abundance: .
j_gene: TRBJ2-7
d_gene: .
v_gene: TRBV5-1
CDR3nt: TGCGCCAGCAGCTCCTCTATCGGGACCTCCGAGGGGGAGCAGTACTTC
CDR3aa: CASSSSIGTSEGEQYF

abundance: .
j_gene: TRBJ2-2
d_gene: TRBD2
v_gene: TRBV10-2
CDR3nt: TGCGCCAGCAGTGGGACTAGTTCTTGGACCGGGGAGCTGTTTTTT
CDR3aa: CASSGTSSWTGELFF

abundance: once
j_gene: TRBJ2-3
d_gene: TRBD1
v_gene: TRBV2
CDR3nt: TGTGCCAGCAGTGTGGACAGGGATGAGTCAGATACGCAGTATTTT
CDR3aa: CASSVDRDESDTQYF

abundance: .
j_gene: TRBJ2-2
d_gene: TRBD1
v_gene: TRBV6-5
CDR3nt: TGTGCCAGCAGTCGGACAGGGGAGAGCACCGGGGAGCTGTTTTTT
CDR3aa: CASSRTGESTGELFF

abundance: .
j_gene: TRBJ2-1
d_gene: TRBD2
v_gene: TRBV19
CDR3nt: TGTGCCAGTAGTATACTAGCGGGAGGAAATGAGCAGTTCTTC
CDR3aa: CASSILAGGNEQFF

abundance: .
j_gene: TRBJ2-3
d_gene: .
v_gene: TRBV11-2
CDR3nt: TGTGCCAGCAGCCCCGTGGGCGGCTCAAAGGCAGATACGCAGTATTTT
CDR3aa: CASSPVGGSKADTQYF

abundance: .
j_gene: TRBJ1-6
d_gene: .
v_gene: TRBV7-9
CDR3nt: TGTGCCAGCAGCTTACATCGGAGGGGAAACGGGACTAGGGTCCCCCTCCACTTT
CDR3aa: CASSLHRRGNGTRVPLHF

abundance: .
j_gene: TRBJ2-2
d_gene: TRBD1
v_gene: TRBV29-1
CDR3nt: TGCAGCGCCACGGGACAGACGAACACCGGGGAGCTGTTTTTT
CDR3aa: CSATGQTNTGELFF

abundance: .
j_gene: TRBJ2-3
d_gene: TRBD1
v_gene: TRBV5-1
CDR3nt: TGCGCCAGCAGCAAGGGGACAGGGCCAGATACGCAGTATTTT
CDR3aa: CASSKGTGPDTQYF

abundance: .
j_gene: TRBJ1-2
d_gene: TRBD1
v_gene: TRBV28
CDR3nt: TGTGCCAGCAGTACAGGGGGGTTGAGAGGCTACACCTTC
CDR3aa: CASSTGGLRGYTF

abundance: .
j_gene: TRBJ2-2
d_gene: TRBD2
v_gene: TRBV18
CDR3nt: TGTGCCAGCTCACCAACGGGAGGGGACGGGGAGCTGTTTTTT
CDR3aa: CASSPTGGDGELFF

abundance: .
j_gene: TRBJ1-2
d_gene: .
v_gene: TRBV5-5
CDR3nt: TGTGCCAGCAGCTTGGGCAGGGATGGCGATGGCTACACCTTC
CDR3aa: CASSLGRDGDGYTF

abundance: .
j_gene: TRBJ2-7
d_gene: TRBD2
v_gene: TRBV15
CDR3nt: TGTGCCACCAGCAGAAGCGGGAGTATGTCCGAGCAGTACTTC
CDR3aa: CATSRSGSMSEQYF

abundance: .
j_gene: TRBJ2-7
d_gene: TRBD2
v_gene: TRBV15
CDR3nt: TGTGCCACCAGCAGAGATTACCTAGCGGGGTCCTACGAGCAGTACTTC
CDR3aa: CATSRDYLAGSYEQYF

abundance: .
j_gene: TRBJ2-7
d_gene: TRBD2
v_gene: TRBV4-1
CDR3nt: TGCGCCAGCAGCCGAGGACTAGCTCAAACCTACGAGCAGTACTTC
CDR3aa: CASSRGLAQTYEQYF

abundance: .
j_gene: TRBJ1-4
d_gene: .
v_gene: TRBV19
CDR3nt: .
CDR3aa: CASSNFGAGSVQKLFF

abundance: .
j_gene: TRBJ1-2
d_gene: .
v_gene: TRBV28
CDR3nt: TGTGCCAGCAGACCCATGTCCCAGACCTATGGCTACACCTTC
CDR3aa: CASRPMSQTYGYTF

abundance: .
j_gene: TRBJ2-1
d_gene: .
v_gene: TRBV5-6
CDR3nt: TGTGCCAGCAGCCCCGGGCGGATCGTACCCTACAATGAGCAGTTCTTC
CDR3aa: CASSPGRIVPYNEQFF

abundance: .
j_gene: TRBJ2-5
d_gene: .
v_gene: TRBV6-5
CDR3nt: TGTGCCAGCACTAGGACAGTCCAAGAGACCCAGTACTTC
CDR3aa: CASTRTVQETQYF

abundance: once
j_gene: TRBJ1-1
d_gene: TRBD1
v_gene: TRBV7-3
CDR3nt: TGTGCCAGCAGTCTGGGGACAGGGGTTACGAACACTGAAGCTTTCTTT
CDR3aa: CASSLGTGVTNTEAFF

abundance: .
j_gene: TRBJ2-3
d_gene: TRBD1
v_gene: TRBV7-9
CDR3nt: TGTGCCAGCAGCTACCTTACAGGGGGGATGGCAGATACGCAGTATTTT
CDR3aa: CASSYLTGGMADTQYF

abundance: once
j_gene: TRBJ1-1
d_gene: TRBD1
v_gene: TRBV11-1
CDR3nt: TGTGCCAGCAGCTTAGAGAAAAACAGGGGAGGGTTGAGCACTGAAGCTTTCTTT
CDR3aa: CASSLEKNRGGLSTEAFF

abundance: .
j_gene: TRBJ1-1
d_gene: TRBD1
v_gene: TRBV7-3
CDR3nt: TGTGCCAGCAGCGCGACAGGGATCGGAGCCACTGAAGCTTTCTTT
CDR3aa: CASSATGIGATEAFF

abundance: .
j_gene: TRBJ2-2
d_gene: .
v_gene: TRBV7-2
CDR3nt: TGTGCCAGCAGCGCCATTGGGATCACCGGGGAGCTGTTTTTT
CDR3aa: CASSAIGITGELFF

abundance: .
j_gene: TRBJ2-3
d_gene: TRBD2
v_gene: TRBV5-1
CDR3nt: TGCGCCAGCAGTCCGGGACTAGCTGGTCCAGATACGCAGTATTTT
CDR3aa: CASSPGLAGPDTQYF

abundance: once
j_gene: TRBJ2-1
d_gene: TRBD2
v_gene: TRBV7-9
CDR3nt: TGTGCCAGCAGCTCCTGGGGACTACGTCCTTACAATGAGCAGTTCTTC
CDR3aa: CASSSWGLRPYNEQFF

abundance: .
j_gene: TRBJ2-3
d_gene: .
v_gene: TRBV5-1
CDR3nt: TGCGCCAGCAGCCCCGGCCCGGGAGATACGCAGTATTTT
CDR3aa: CASSPGPGDTQYF

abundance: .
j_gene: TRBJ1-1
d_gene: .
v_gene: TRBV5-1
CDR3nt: TGCGCCAGCAGCTTGTTGATCCGGGGCTGGAACACTGAAGCTTTCTTT
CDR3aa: CASSLLIRGWNTEAFF

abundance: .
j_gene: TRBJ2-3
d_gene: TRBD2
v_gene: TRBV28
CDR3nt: TGTGCCAGCAGACATGGGGGAGGGAGCACAGATACGCAGTATTTT
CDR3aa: CASRHGGGSTDTQYF

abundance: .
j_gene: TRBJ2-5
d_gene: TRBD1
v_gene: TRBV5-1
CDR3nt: TGCGCCAGCAGCAAGGGGACAGGGGAAGAGACCCAGTACTTC
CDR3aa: CASSKGTGEETQYF

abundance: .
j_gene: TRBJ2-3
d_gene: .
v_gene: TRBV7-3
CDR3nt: TGTGCCAGCAGCTTTGGACAGACAGATACGCAGTATTTT
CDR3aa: CASSFGQTDTQYF

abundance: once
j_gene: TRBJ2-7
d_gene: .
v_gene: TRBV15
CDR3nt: TGTGCCACCAGCAGAGGTCCTGGGACCGCAGCCCCCTACGAGCAGTACTTC
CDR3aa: CATSRGPGTAAPYEQYF

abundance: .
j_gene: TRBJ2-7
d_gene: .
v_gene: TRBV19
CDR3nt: TGTGCCAGTAGTGATTGGGGGGACTACGAGCAGTACTTC
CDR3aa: CASSDWGDYEQYF

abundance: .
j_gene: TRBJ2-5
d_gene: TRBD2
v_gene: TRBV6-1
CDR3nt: TGTGCCAGCAGTGAAGCGCTGAATAGCGGGAGGTTCGGAGAGACCCAGTACTTC
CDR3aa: CASSEALNSGRFGETQYF